This T cell receptor beta chain was profiled in a study of cytomegalovirus exposure and HLA in healthy donors. Overall study results and limits: In a later analysis, specific HLA alleles were associated with some 16,000 TCR beta sequences at a 0.05 false discovery rate. In an earlier analysis, in 540 or so donors, most V segments appeared productive either ~87% or ~30% of the time.

A note on this clone: No antigen is known for it.

The trim removed 3 bases at V and 9 bases at J, leaving 12 bases unmatched. This CDR3 comprises 17 residues. CDR1 is SGDLS and CDR2 is YYNGEE in the germline V gene. Vbeta (60) and Jbeta (13) primers were used in the PCR. The data were produced by immunoSEQ multiplex PCR, yet TCRdb's version contains in-frame clones alone and is incomplete. Of 70,000 or so clones listed, around 68% are singletons. This receptor was taken from a woman in her thirties in good health and CMV-seronegative. This sequence joins TRBV9 and TRBJ2-1; TRBD2 agrees at 13 bases. Sequenced sample: PBMCs. The CDR3 sequence is CASSALLAGGPMGEQFF. DNA of the CDR3: TGTGCCAGCAGCGCCCTACTAGCGGGGGGGCCGATGGGTGAGCAGTTCTTC.